One sample yielded the 31 T cell receptor beta chains listed below, sequenced in a study of cytomegalovirus exposure and HLA in healthy donors. Measured with immunoSEQ multiplex PCR; TCRdb has only the in-frame clones, and not every one. Of 80,000 to 90,000 clones in the sample, 96% were seen once. Material for sequencing was PBMCs. These receptors were obtained from a man aged 18 to 30 in good health and CMV-seronegative.

The chain joins TRBV9 to TRBJ2-3, with TRBD2 matching 7 bases. Trimming cost V 3 bases and J 5 bases; bases outside gene matches: 12. The germline CDR1 and CDR2 sequences are SGDLS and YYNGEE. The CDR3 spans 16 residues. The CDR3: CASSEVFGGGVDTQYF. CDR3 sequence (DNA): TGTGCCAGCAGCGAGGTTTTCGGGGGAGGGGTAGATACGCAGTATTTT.

This clone was counted once. The J gene is TRBJ2-1, the V gene TRBV11-2; D is perhaps TRBD1 (6 bases). Germline CDR1 SGHAT, CDR2 FQNNGV. The CDR3 sequence is 13 residues long. The V and J ends lost 5 bases and 5 bases respectively, with 10 bases between them. DNA for the CDR3: TGTGCCAGCAGCCGTCGGGACAACAATGAGCAGTTCTTC. It translates to CASSRRDNNEQFF. Combining the CDR3 with reference TRBV11-2 and TRBJ2-1 gives the whole variable domain EAGVAQSPRYKIIEKRQSVAFWCNPISGHATLYWYQQILGQGPKLLIQFQNNGVVDDSQLPKDRFSAERLKGVDSTLKIQPAKLEDSAVYLCASSRRDNNEQFFGPGTRLTVL.

DNA for the CDR3: TGTGCCAGCAGCGTAGACGGGGGAACGAACACTGAAGCTTTCTTT. It encodes CASSVDGGTNTEAFF. The chain recombines TRBV9 with TRBJ1-1, with D possibly matching TRBD1 (5 bases). Trimming pared 0 bases from V and 1 base from J, leaving 10 bases between. This CDR3 region has 15 residues. Looked up from germline, CDR1 is SGDLS and CDR2 is YYNGEE.

This chain joins TRBV7-9 and TRBJ1-3; perhaps TRBD1 as D (6 bases). The germline CDR1 and CDR2 sequences are SEHNR and FQNEAQ (reference sequence). The CDR3 is 15 residues long. Trimming took off 7 bases at V and 0 bases at J, with 13 bases between the two ends. The DNA of the CDR3 is TGTGCCAGCACCCAGACAGGACCCTCTGGAAACACCATATATTTT. It yields the protein CASTQTGPSGNTIYF.

V usage is TRBV7-2 and J usage is TRBJ2-7; D is unclear. The CDR3 is made up of 14 amino acids. With 1 base removed from V and 2 bases from J, the gap between germline ends came to 9 bases. CDR1 is SGHTA and CDR2 is FQGNSA in the germline V gene. This CDR3 reads CASSLGAQAYEQYV. Here the CDR3 DNA reads TGTGCCAGCAGCTTAGGCGCCCAGGCCTACGAGCAGTACGTC.

The chain is built from TRBV18 and TRBJ2-7; D is undetermined. The V gene's germline CDR1 is KGHSH and CDR2 LQKENI. The CDR3 is 15 amino acids. V was trimmed by 5 bases and J by 0 bases, leaving 14 bases between them. CDR3 region: CASSSLKSNSYEQYF. The CDR3 nucleotides read TGTGCCAGCTCATCCCTAAAATCAAACTCCTACGAGCAGTACTTC. Drawing the rest from reference TRBV18 and TRBJ2-7, the complete variable domain is NAGVMQNPRHLVRRRGQEARLRCSPMKGHSHVYWYRQLPEEGLKFMVYLQKENIIDESGMPKERFSAEFPKEGPSILRIQQVVRGDSAAYFCASSSLKSNSYEQYFGPGTRLTVT.

V usage is TRBV27 and J usage is TRBJ1-2; D may be TRBD1 (5 bases). Germline CDR1 reads MNHEY; CDR2 reads SMNVEV (reference sequence). V dropped 5 bases and J dropped 5 bases, with 15 bases sitting between them. The CDR3 has 14 amino acids. As DNA, the CDR3 is TGTGCCAGCAGTGACGGGACTCCCGGGTATGGCTACACCTTC. As protein: CASSDGTPGYGYTF.

This sequence joins TRBV18 and TRBJ1-2; 8 positions agree with TRBD1. After removal of 0 bases from V and 4 bases from J, the junction contained 13 bases not matched to a gene. The CDR3 sequence is 18 residues long. Per germline, CDR1 KGHSH and CDR2 LQKENI. The CDR3 reads CASSPPTRREDRAYGYTF. The CDR3 DNA sequence: TGTGCCAGCTCACCACCTACCCGCCGTGAGGACAGGGCCTATGGCTACACCTTC.

The gene calls are TRBV6-5 and TRBJ2-5; weak D call: TRBD2 (6 bases). V lost 0 bases and J 4 bases, leaving 15 bases between the germline ends. Germline loops: CDR1 MNHEY, CDR2 SVGAGI. The CDR3 is made up of 16 amino acids. This CDR3 is CASSYSVTRIGETQYF. The DNA of the CDR3 is TGTGCCAGCAGTTACTCAGTGACTAGAATTGGAGAGACCCAGTACTTC.

The chain recombines TRBV19 with TRBJ1-5, with 8 bases lining up with TRBD1. Losses at the gene ends were 9 bases for V and 4 bases for J; bases not matched to a gene: 17. This CDR3 is built from 17 residues. The germline V gene encodes CDR1 LNHDA and CDR2 SQIVND (reference sequence). The CDR3 here is CARIKSHRGALNQPQHF. The DNA for the CDR3 is TGTGCCAGGATAAAATCCCACAGGGGGGCCCTTAATCAGCCCCAGCATTTT. The full variable domain, completed using reference TRBV19 and TRBJ1-5, is DGGITQSPKYLFRKEGQNVTLSCEQNLNHDAMYWYRQDPGQGLRLIYYSQIVNDFQKGDIAEGYSVSREKKESFPLTVTSAQKNPTAFYLCARIKSHRGALNQPQHFGDGTRLSIL.

The chain combines TRBV25-1 with TRBJ2-7; 9 bases line up with TRBD1. With V trimmed by 4 bases and J by 3 bases, 13 bases remained unmatched. This CDR3 contains 17 residues. Germline values: CDR1 MGHDK, CDR2 SYGVNS. Here the CDR3 reads CASSAGGTGRKRYEQYF. CDR3 DNA sequence: TGTGCCAGCAGTGCCGGGGGGACAGGGAGAAAACGCTACGAGCAGTACTTC.

The CDR3 loop reads CASSPDPGQGTYNEQFF. The CDR3 nucleotides are TGTGCCAGCTCACCAGACCCGGGACAGGGGACCTACAATGAGCAGTTCTTC. The J gene is TRBJ2-1, the V gene TRBV18, with TRBD1 matching 10 bases. Losses at the gene ends were 2 bases for V and 2 bases for J; bases not matched to a gene: 6. Germline loops: CDR1 KGHSH, CDR2 LQKENI. CDR3 size: 17 residues.

The V call is TRBV18, the J call TRBJ1-1, with TRBD1 identical over 12 bases. Germline trimming cut 5 bases from V and 2 bases from J; bases unmatched to any gene: 6. The CDR3 is 16 amino acids. Germline-derived CDR1 and CDR2 are KGHSH and LQKENI. CDR3 in amino acids: CASSGTGGLGNTEAFF. For the CDR3, the DNA is TGTGCCAGCTCAGGGACAGGGGGCCTCGGCAACACTGAAGCTTTCTTT.

This sequence joins TRBV27 and TRBJ1-2; no definite D call. The CDR3 is 14 residues long. Germline V CDR1 and CDR2: MNHEY, SMNVEV (reference sequence). V was clipped by 3 bases and J by 2 bases, with 10 bases between them. The CDR3 DNA sequence: TGTGCCAGCAGTTTTCTCCCACAAAACTATGGCTACACCTTC. It codes for CASSFLPQNYGYTF.

The chain joins TRBV27 to TRBJ2-5, with 7 bases lining up with TRBD2. Germline CDR1 is MNHEY and CDR2 is SMNVEV (reference sequence). The V segment lost 2 bases and the J segment 5 bases; nucleotides outside the gene matches: 5. CDR3 size: 14 residues. CDR3 residues: CASSLVASGETQYF. The DNA for the CDR3 is TGTGCCAGCAGTTTAGTTGCTAGCGGCGAGACCCAGTACTTC.

The chain has TRBV7-9 and TRBJ1-2, with 8 bases fitting TRBD1. CDR1 and CDR2 from the germline V gene are SEHNR and FQNEAQ (reference sequence). Germline trimming cut 5 bases from V and 6 bases from J; bases unmatched to any gene: 14. The CDR3 is 16 residues long. DNA for the CDR3: TGTGCCAGCAGCACTGGACAGGGCCTCGCACGGAATGGCTACACCTTC. Its protein is CASSTGQGLARNGYTF.

This chain links TRBV5-1 with TRBJ2-3, with TRBD2 matching 9 bases. The CDR3 totals 14 residues. CDR1 is SGHRS and CDR2 is YFSETQ in the germline V gene. Trimming cost V 5 bases and J 2 bases; bases outside gene matches: 3. This CDR3 is CASRWTSATDTQYF. The DNA for the CDR3 is TGCGCCAGCAGGTGGACTAGCGCCACAGATACGCAGTATTTT.

V is TRBV5-6 and J is TRBJ2-7; 7 bases map to TRBD1. Germline trimming cut 1 base from V and 5 bases from J; bases unmatched to any gene: 15. Germline V gives CDR1 SGHDT, CDR2 YYEEEE. CDR3 length equals 17 residues. The CDR3 DNA reads TGTGCCAGCAGCTTGAAGGACAGGAGGTCGGTTTACGACGAGCAGTACTTC. Its translation is CASSLKDRRSVYDEQYF.

The rearrangement uses TRBV10-3 and TRBJ1-1, with D possibly TRBD1 on 5 matching bases. This CDR3 has 12 residues. Trimming cost V 4 bases and J 4 bases, with 7 bases left between them. Germline loops: CDR1 ENHRY, CDR2 SYGVKD. The CDR3 sequence: CAISGGGTEAFF. The DNA of the CDR3 is TGTGCCATCAGTGGGGGGGGCACTGAAGCTTTCTTT.

The rearrangement joins TRBV27 to TRBJ2-2; 8 nucleotides match TRBD2. V gave up 5 bases and J gave up 5 bases; unmatched junction bases: 7. Germline V CDR1 and CDR2: MNHEY, SMNVEV (reference sequence). The length of the CDR3 is 15 residues. CDR3 loop: CASSPLREGTGELFF. In DNA, the CDR3 is TGTGCCAGCAGTCCCCTCCGGGAGGGAACCGGGGAGCTGTTTTTT.

The chain combines TRBV29-1 with TRBJ1-4, with D unresolved. This CDR3 is 11 amino acids long. Looked up from germline, CDR1 is SQVTM and CDR2 is ANQGSEA. V was trimmed by 7 bases and J by 4 bases, leaving 7 bases between them. The CDR3 is CSARFNEKLFF. The DNA of the CDR3 is TGCAGCGCCCGGTTTAATGAAAAACTGTTTTTT.

V gene TRBV7-3 combines with J gene TRBJ2-1, with 9 bases matching TRBD1. The CDR3 consists of 16 residues. CDR1 is SGHTA and CDR2 is FQGTGA in the germline V gene. V lost 1 base, J lost 8 bases, and 9 bases stayed unmatched. The chain's CDR3 is CASSLNIGTGSDEQFF. The CDR3, as DNA: TGTGCCAGCAGCTTAAATATCGGGACAGGGAGTGATGAGCAGTTCTTC.

V usage is TRBV5-1 and J usage is TRBJ1-2; D is possibly TRBD1 (5 bases). Germline CDR1 is SGHRS and CDR2 is YFSETQ. The ends were cut back, 0 bases at V and 4 bases at J, with 13 bases in the middle. CDR3 size: 15 residues. The CDR3 here is CASSLGGTGGYGYTF. DNA for the CDR3: TGCGCCAGCAGCTTGGGAGGGACCGGGGGCTATGGCTACACCTTC.

The chain has TRBV28 and TRBJ1-1; D is unresolved. The CDR3 totals 13 residues. Germline V gene lookup returns CDR1 MDHEN and CDR2 SYDVKM. The ends were cut back, 7 bases at V and 7 bases at J, with 16 bases in the middle. Written as DNA, the CDR3 is TGTGCCAGCAAGTTGCGGTACGGGTTTGAAGCTTTCTTT. Amino acids: CASKLRYGFEAFF.

J is TRBJ1-1 and V is TRBV18; D is unresolved. This CDR3 spans 13 amino acids. Germline assignment: CDR1 KGHSH and CDR2 LQKENI. The V end was cut by 3 bases, the J end by 0 bases, with 5 bases between. CDR3 bases: TGTGCCAGCTCACCCGACATGAACACTGAAGCTTTCTTT. It translates to CASSPDMNTEAFF.

This chain links TRBV9 with TRBJ2-7, with 7 positions matching TRBD2. The junction had 12 bases not matched to a gene; V was cut back by 0 bases and J by 6 bases. Germline lookup yields CDR1 SGDLS and CDR2 YYNGEE. This CDR3 is 16 amino acids long. The CDR3 DNA reads TGTGCCAGCAGCGTAGGGCTAGGGGCCCGGGAGGCCGAGCAGTACTTC. Its translation: CASSVGLGAREAEQYF.

The V and J genes are TRBV11-3 and TRBJ2-7; TRBD1 might be the D (5 bases). Per germline, CDR1 SGHNT and CDR2 YENEEA. The CDR3 has 12 amino acids. Trimming stripped 2 bases from V and 7 bases from J, with 9 bases between. CDR3 nucleotide sequence: TGTGCCAGCAGCTTAAAGGGGCGGGAGCAGTACGTC. It codes for CASSLKGREQYV.

The chain carries TRBV27 and TRBJ2-1, with 10 positions matching TRBD2. V lost 7 bases and J lost 6; bases outside the gene matches: 18. Germline values: CDR1 MNHEY, CDR2 SMNVEV (reference sequence). CDR3 size: 18 residues. CDR3 amino acids: CASNSPLAGDPSGNEQFF. The CDR3, as DNA: TGTGCCAGCAATTCCCCCCTAGCGGGAGATCCATCGGGCAATGAGCAGTTCTTC.

This clone was detected a few times. The chain carries TRBV20-1 and TRBJ2-3; D is ambiguous. V was shortened by 5 bases and J by 1 base, with 4 bases between the two germline ends. The CDR3 length is 11 residues. Germline values: CDR1 DFQATT, CDR2 SNEGSKA (reference sequence). DNA for the CDR3: TGCAGTGCTGAGGGCACAGATACGCAGTATTTT. The encoded protein is CSAEGTDTQYF.

This chain links TRBV25-1 with TRBJ2-5; D is perhaps TRBD1 (5 bases). The germline V gene has CDR1 MGHDK and CDR2 SYGVNS. The CDR3 length is 16 residues. Trimming removed 1 base from V and 1 base from J, with 13 bases in between. CDR3 sequence: CASSELDSVLQETQYF. The CDR3 DNA reads as TGTGCCAGCAGTGAATTAGACAGCGTTCTCCAAGAGACCCAGTACTTC.

The genes are TRBV28 and TRBJ1-3; the D is unclear. The V gene lost 1 base and the J gene lost 0 bases, with 10 bases spanning the gap. Per the germline V gene, CDR1 is MDHEN and CDR2 is SYDVKM. The CDR3 loop spans 16 amino acids. As DNA, the CDR3 is TGTGCCAGCAGTTTATCCCACGGGAGCTCTGGAAACACCATATATTTT. It is translated as CASSLSHGSSGNTIYF.